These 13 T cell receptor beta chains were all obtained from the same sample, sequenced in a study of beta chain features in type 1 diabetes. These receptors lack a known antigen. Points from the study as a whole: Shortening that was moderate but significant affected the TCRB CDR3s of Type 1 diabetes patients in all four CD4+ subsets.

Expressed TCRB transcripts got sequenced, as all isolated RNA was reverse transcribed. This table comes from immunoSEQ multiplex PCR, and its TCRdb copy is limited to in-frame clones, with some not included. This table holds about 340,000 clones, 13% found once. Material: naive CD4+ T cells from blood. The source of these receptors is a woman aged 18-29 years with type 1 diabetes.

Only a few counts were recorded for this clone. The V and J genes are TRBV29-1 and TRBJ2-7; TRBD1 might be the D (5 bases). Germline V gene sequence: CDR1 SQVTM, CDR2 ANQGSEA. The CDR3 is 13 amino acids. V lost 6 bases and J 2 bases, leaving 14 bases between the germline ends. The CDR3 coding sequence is TGCAGCGTCCGCAGGGATCTACCCTACGAGCAGTACTTC. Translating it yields CSVRRDLPYEQYF.

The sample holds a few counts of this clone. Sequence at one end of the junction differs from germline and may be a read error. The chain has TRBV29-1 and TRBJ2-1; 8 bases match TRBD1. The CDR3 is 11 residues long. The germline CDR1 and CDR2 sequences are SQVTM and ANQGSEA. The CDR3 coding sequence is TGCAGCGTAGAAGGGACAGGTCAGCAGTTCTTC. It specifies CSVEGTGQQFF.

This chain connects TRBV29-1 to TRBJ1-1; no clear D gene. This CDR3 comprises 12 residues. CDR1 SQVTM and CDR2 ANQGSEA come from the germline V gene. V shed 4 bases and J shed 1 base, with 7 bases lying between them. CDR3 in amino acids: CSVVRQNTEAFF. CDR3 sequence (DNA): TGCAGCGTTGTCCGACAGAACACTGAAGCTTTCTTT.

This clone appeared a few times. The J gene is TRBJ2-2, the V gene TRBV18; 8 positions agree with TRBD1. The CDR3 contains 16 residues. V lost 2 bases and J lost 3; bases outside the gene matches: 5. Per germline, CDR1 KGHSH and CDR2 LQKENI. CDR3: CASSPRTGTDTGELFF. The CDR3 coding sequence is TGTGCCAGCTCACCAAGGACAGGGACCGACACCGGGGAGCTGTTTTTT.

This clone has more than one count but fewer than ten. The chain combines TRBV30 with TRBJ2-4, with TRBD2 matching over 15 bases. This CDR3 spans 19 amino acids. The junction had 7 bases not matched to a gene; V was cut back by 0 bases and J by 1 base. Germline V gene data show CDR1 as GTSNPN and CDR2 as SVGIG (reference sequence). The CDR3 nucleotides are TGTGCCTGGAGTGTTCCATCGGGGACTAGCGGGAGGGCCAAAAACATTCAGTACTTC. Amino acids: CAWSVPSGTSGRAKNIQYF.

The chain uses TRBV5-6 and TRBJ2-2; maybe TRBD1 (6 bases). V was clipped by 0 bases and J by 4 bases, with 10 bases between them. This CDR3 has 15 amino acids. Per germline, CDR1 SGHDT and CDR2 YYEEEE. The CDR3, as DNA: TGTGCCAGCAGCTTGGTGGGGGCGACCACCGGGGAGCTGTTTTTT. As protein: CASSLVGATTGELFF.

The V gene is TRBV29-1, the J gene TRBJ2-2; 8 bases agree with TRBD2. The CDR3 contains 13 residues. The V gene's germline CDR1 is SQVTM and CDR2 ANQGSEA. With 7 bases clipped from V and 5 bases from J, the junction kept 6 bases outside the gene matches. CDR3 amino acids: CSAPGGATGELFF. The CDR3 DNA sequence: TGCAGCGCCCCCGGGGGGGCGACCGGGGAGCTGTTTTTT.

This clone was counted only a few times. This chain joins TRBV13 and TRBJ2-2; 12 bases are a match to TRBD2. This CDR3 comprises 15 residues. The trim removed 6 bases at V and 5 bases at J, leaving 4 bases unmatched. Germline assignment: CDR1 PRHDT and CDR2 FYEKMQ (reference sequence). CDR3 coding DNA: TGTGCCAGCAGTAGGACTAGCGGGAAGACCGGGGAGCTGTTTTTT. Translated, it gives CASSRTSGKTGELFF.

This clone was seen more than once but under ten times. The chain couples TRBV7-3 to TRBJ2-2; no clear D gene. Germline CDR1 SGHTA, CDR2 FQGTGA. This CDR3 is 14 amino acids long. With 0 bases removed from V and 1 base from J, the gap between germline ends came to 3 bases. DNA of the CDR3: TGTGCCAGCAGCTTAACCCGGAACACCGGGGAGCTGTTTTTT. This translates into CASSLTRNTGELFF.

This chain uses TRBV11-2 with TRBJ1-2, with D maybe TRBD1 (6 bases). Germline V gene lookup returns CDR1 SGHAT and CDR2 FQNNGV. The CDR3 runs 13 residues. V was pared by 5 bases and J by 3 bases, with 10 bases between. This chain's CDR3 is CASSPQGDYGYTF. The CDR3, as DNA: TGTGCCAGCAGCCCACAGGGCGACTATGGCTACACCTTC.

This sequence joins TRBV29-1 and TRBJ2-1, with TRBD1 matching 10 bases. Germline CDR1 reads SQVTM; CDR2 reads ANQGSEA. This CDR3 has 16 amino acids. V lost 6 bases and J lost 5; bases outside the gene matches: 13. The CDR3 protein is CSVHTPGTGVHNEQFF. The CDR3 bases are TGCAGCGTCCATACTCCCGGGACAGGGGTTCACAATGAGCAGTTCTTC.

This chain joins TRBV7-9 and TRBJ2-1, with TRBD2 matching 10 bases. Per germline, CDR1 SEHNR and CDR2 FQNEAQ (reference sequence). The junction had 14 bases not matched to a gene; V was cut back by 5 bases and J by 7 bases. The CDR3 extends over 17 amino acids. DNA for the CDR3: TGTGCCAGCAGCCTCTTGGTACTAGCGGGGAAGGGGAATGAGCAGTTCTTC. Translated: CASSLLVLAGKGNEQFF.

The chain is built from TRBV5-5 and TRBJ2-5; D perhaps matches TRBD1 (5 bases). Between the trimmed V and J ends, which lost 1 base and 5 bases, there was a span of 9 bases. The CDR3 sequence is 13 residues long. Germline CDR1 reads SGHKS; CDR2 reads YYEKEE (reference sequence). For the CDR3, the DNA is TGTGCCAGCAGCTTGAGCCCAGGGGAGACCCAGTACTTC. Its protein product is CASSLSPGETQYF.